Below, 2 T cell receptor beta chains from the same sample are listed, as sequenced in a study of blood T cell repertoires in COVID-19. The table came from immunoSEQ multiplex PCR; TCRdb's copy has only in-frame clones and leaves some out. The sample carries 220,000 or so clones, around 84% recorded once. Sequencing was done on a sample of PBMCs or T cells enriched from blood (not recorded which). The source is a woman in her thirties or forties who had recovered from COVID-19.

CDR3 nucleotide sequence: TGTGCCAGCCGTGGTGGACAGGGGAACACTGAAGCTTTCTTT. Protein: CASRGGQGNTEAFF. V usage is TRBV2 and J usage is TRBJ1-1; 8 nucleotides match TRBD1. This CDR3 has 14 residues. Trimming took 8 bases from V and 1 from J; bases not matched to a gene: 6. Germline V CDR1 and CDR2: SNHLY, FYNNEI.

CDR3 nucleotide sequence: TGTGCCAGCATCTTGTATATATTTCAGGAGAACACTGAAGCTTTCTTT. Amino acid sequence: CASILYIFQENTEAFF. The V call is TRBV21-1, the J call TRBJ1-1; the DNA was not compared with TRBD1, the D call given in the table. TRBV21-1 constitutes a pseudogene. CDR3 length: 16 amino acids.